The rows below give T cell receptor beta chains drawn from one sample of a study of a mutant IDH1 vaccine in newly diagnosed glioma. What these receptors recognize is not known. Sequencing used immunoSEQ multiplex PCR; TCRdb keeps in-frame clones, though not all of them. The sample has about 46,000 clones, 85% to 95% seen once. The sample in question was PBMCs, obtained from a glioma patient whose treatment included an IDH1 peptide vaccine. These receptors were obtained from a man over 45 with glioma. The CDR3 runs from the conserved cysteine through the conserved F or W. The order of the fields is D gene, clone size, V gene, J gene, CDR3 protein, CDR3 DNA. D genes are given only for firm matches. Size tells how often a clone was seen (once, few, many) or the class of an expanded clone, and some rows leave it out.

d_gene: NA; abundance: NA; v_gene: TRBV14; j_gene: TRBJ2-5; CDR3aa: CASSLMPGQGQETQYF; CDR3nt: TGTGCCAGCAGCCTCATGCCGGGACAAGGACAAGAGACCCAGTACTTC
d_gene: NA; abundance: NA; v_gene: TRBV11-2; j_gene: TRBJ2-7; CDR3aa: CASSRGGARGYEQYF; CDR3nt: TGTGCCAGCAGCCGGGGAGGGGCCAGGGGCTACGAGCAGTACTTC
d_gene: TRBD2; abundance: NA; v_gene: TRBV7-2; j_gene: TRBJ2-7; CDR3aa: CASSWTSYEQYF; CDR3nt: TGTGCCAGCAGCTGGACTAGCTACGAGCAGTACTTC
d_gene: TRBD1; abundance: NA; v_gene: TRBV9; j_gene: TRBJ1-2; CDR3aa: CASSFTGVGYTF; CDR3nt: TGTGCCAGCAGCTTTACAGGGGTTGGCTACACCTTC
d_gene: NA; abundance: NA; v_gene: TRBV7-9; j_gene: TRBJ2-3; CDR3aa: CASARGTSEGTQYF; CDR3nt: TGTGCCAGCGCCAGGGGGACTAGTGAAGGTACGCAGTATTTT
d_gene: TRBD1; abundance: NA; v_gene: TRBV19; j_gene: TRBJ2-7; CDR3aa: CASSIRDSPLGQYF; CDR3nt: TGTGCCAGTAGTATCCGGGACAGCCCCTTGGGGCAGTACTTC
d_gene: TRBD1; abundance: once; v_gene: TRBV2; j_gene: TRBJ2-7; CDR3aa: CASHGQGTHEQYF; CDR3nt: TGTGCCAGCCACGGACAGGGAACCCACGAGCAGTACTTC
d_gene: TRBD1; abundance: NA; v_gene: TRBV11-2; j_gene: TRBJ1-1; CDR3aa: CASSPQDRGRGTEAFF; CDR3nt: TGTGCCAGCAGCCCACAGGACAGGGGAAGGGGCACTGAAGCTTTCTTT
d_gene: NA; abundance: NA; v_gene: TRBV29-1; j_gene: TRBJ1-4; CDR3aa: CSVVSGREKLFF; CDR3nt: TGCAGCGTTGTTTCGGGTCGAGAAAAACTGTTTTTT
d_gene: NA; abundance: NA; v_gene: TRBV5-1; j_gene: TRBJ2-5; CDR3aa: CASSSGPSGSETQYF; CDR3nt: TGCGCCAGCTCTTCCGGACCCTCTGGTTCGGAGACCCAGTACTTC
d_gene: NA; abundance: NA; v_gene: TRBV6-1; j_gene: TRBJ1-1; CDR3aa: CASSALNKNTEAFF; CDR3nt: TGTGCCAGCAGTGCCCTCAACAAGAACACTGAAGCTTTCTTT
d_gene: NA; abundance: NA; v_gene: TRBV27; j_gene: TRBJ2-4; CDR3aa: CASSPGLGGNIQYF; CDR3nt: TGTGCCAGCAGCCCAGGACTTGGGGGGAACATTCAGTACTTC
d_gene: NA; abundance: once; v_gene: TRBV6-4; j_gene: TRBJ2-7; CDR3aa: CASIRHEQYF; CDR3nt: TGTGCCAGCATTAGACACGAGCAGTACTTC
d_gene: NA; abundance: NA; v_gene: TRBV7-7; j_gene: TRBJ2-3; CDR3aa: CASSLTELTDTQYF; CDR3nt: TGTGCTAGCAGCTTAACGGAGCTCACAGATACGCAGTATTTT
d_gene: NA; abundance: NA; v_gene: TRBV11-1; j_gene: TRBJ2-3; CDR3aa: CASSFHRATSTDTQYF; CDR3nt: TGTGCCAGCAGCTTCCACAGGGCGACGAGCACAGATACGCAGTATTTT
d_gene: NA; abundance: NA; v_gene: TRBV27; j_gene: TRBJ1-1; CDR3aa: CASSFRAGSEAFF; CDR3nt: TGTGCCAGCAGTTTTCGCGCAGGGTCAGAAGCTTTCTTT
d_gene: NA; abundance: NA; v_gene: TRBV5-5; j_gene: TRBJ1-1; CDR3aa: CASSLVSGGTEAFF; CDR3nt: TGTGCCAGCAGCTTGGTATCGGGTGGCACTGAAGCTTTCTTT
d_gene: NA; abundance: NA; v_gene: TRBV10-3; j_gene: TRBJ2-2; CDR3aa: CAISGPGLPGGELFF; CDR3nt: TGTGCCATCAGTGGGCCGGGACTGCCTGGCGGGGAGCTGTTTTTT
d_gene: NA; abundance: NA; v_gene: TRBV7-2; j_gene: TRBJ1-1; CDR3aa: CASSLAPSGGTEAFF; CDR3nt: TGTGCCAGCAGCTTAGCTCCTTCGGGGGGGACTGAAGCTTTCTTT
d_gene: TRBD2; abundance: once; v_gene: TRBV9; j_gene: TRBJ2-7; CDR3aa: CASSPGLAGGLYEQYF; CDR3nt: TGTGCCAGCAGCCCGGGACTAGCGGGAGGGCTCTACGAGCAGTACTTC
d_gene: NA; abundance: NA; v_gene: TRBV9; j_gene: TRBJ2-1; CDR3aa: CASSVGRTGGSNEQFF; CDR3nt: TGTGCCAGCAGCGTAGGGAGGACAGGAGGGTCCAATGAGCAGTTCTTC
d_gene: TRBD1; abundance: NA; v_gene: TRBV19; j_gene: TRBJ2-1; CDR3aa: CASSIGRQGVGYNEQFF; CDR3nt: TGTGCCAGTAGTATAGGACGACAGGGGGTAGGTTACAATGAGCAGTTCTTC
d_gene: TRBD1; abundance: NA; v_gene: TRBV5-1; j_gene: TRBJ2-2; CDR3aa: CASSLAGGSRNTGELFF; CDR3nt: TGCGCCAGCAGCTTGGCAGGGGGCTCCCGAAACACCGGGGAGCTGTTTTTT
d_gene: TRBD1; abundance: NA; v_gene: TRBV4-2; j_gene: TRBJ1-5; CDR3aa: CASSKTGSNQPQHF; CDR3nt: TGTGCCAGCAGTAAGACAGGGAGCAATCAGCCCCAGCATTTT
d_gene: NA; abundance: NA; v_gene: TRBV5-8; j_gene: TRBJ1-5; CDR3aa: CASSSSRVQPQHF; CDR3nt: TGTGCCAGCAGCTCATCCCGTGTTCAGCCCCAGCATTTT
d_gene: TRBD1; abundance: NA; v_gene: TRBV6-5; j_gene: TRBJ2-1; CDR3aa: CASSSQGAAYNEQFF; CDR3nt: TGTGCCAGCAGCTCACAGGGGGCGGCCTACAATGAGCAGTTCTTC
d_gene: NA; abundance: NA; v_gene: TRBV9; j_gene: TRBJ2-6; CDR3aa: CASSVAWTRGANVLTF; CDR3nt: TGTGCCAGCAGCGTTGCCTGGACGCGTGGGGCCAACGTCCTGACTTTC
d_gene: TRBD1; abundance: NA; v_gene: TRBV5-1; j_gene: TRBJ2-7; CDR3aa: CASTEGQDIYEQYF; CDR3nt: TGCGCCAGCACAGAAGGACAGGACATCTACGAGCAGTACTTC
d_gene: TRBD1; abundance: NA; v_gene: TRBV9; j_gene: TRBJ2-2; CDR3aa: CASSESTRGPNTGELFF; CDR3nt: TGTGCCAGCAGCGAGTCCACCAGGGGGCCTAACACCGGGGAGCTGTTTTTT
d_gene: NA; abundance: NA; v_gene: TRBV30; j_gene: TRBJ1-1; CDR3aa: CAWSVVQARGEAFF; CDR3nt: TGTGCCTGGAGTGTAGTACAAGCTCGAGGTGAAGCTTTCTTT
d_gene: NA; abundance: NA; v_gene: TRBV4-1; j_gene: TRBJ2-7; CDR3aa: CASSQDRGYEQYF; CDR3nt: TGCGCCAGCAGCCAAGATCGGGGTTACGAGCAGTACTTC
d_gene: NA; abundance: NA; v_gene: TRBV2; j_gene: TRBJ2-7; CDR3aa: CASSVGQKYEQYF; CDR3nt: TGTGCCAGCAGTGTAGGGCAGAAATACGAGCAGTACTTC
d_gene: NA; abundance: NA; v_gene: TRBV28; j_gene: TRBJ2-7; CDR3aa: CASSFTRVGNYEQYF; CDR3nt: TGTGCCAGCAGTTTCACCAGGGTAGGGAACTACGAGCAGTACTTC
d_gene: NA; abundance: once; v_gene: TRBV7-9; j_gene: TRBJ1-5; CDR3aa: CASSLEDRSNSNQPQHF; CDR3nt: TGTGCCAGCAGCTTAGAAGACAGGAGTAATAGCAATCAGCCCCAGCATTTT
d_gene: NA; abundance: NA; v_gene: TRBV4-1; j_gene: TRBJ1-1; CDR3aa: CASSQNPPDRPVNTEAFF; CDR3nt: TGCGCCAGCAGCCAAAACCCCCCTGACAGGCCCGTGAACACTGAAGCTTTCTTT